The 27 T cell receptor beta chains in this list originate from one sample, sequenced in a study of vaccination and CD4 T cells after COVID-19. Sample treatment: roughly 10-day PBMC culture with coronavirus spike peptide pools or control peptides (ViraFEST assay). Their specific antigens are unknown. The study sequenced cultured CD4+ T cell DNA using the Oncomine TCR Beta short-read assay. TCRdb re-called the PCR reads through MiXCR, storing one row per CDR3 protein. The sample includes 11,000 or so distinct CDR3 sequences, about 30% of them seen just once. Sequenced: cultured CD4+ T cells from blood. The receptors were gathered from a human donor with COVID-19.

The chain has TRBV4-1 and TRBJ1-2; 7 nucleotides agree with TRBD1. CDR1 is MGHRA, CDR2 YSYEKL, per germline. This CDR3 has 15 amino acids. Germline trimming cut 1 base from V and 8 bases from J; bases unmatched to any gene: 10. The CDR3 region is CASSQADRADGGYTF. The CDR3 DNA reads TGCGCCAGCAGCCAAGCTGACAGGGCGGATGGAGGCTACACCTTC.

This clonotype was found a few times. The chain links TRBV6-2 or TRBV6-3 to TRBJ2-7; D is undetermined. V was shortened by 4 bases and J by 5 bases, with 15 bases between the two germline ends. The germline V gene encodes CDR1 MNHEY and CDR2 SVGEGT. The CDR3 length is 14 residues. The CDR3 region is CASSLPGPVDEQYF. DNA of the CDR3: TGTGCCAGCAGTTTGCCGGGTCCGGTCGACGAGCAGTACTTC.

This chain connects TRBV19 to TRBJ2-1; D not certain. V lost 4 bases, J lost 6 bases, and 4 bases lay in between. Germline loops: CDR1 LNHDA, CDR2 SQIVND (reference sequence). The CDR3 extends over 11 amino acids. The CDR3 DNA follows: TGTGCCAGTAGTAACTTCAATGAGCAGTTCTTC. Translating it yields CASSNFNEQFF. The variable domain in full, with the rest retrieved from reference TRBV19 and TRBJ2-1, is DGGITQSPKYLFRKEGQNVTLSCEQNLNHDAMYWYRQDPGQGLRLIYYSQIVNDFQKGDIAEGYSVSREKKESFPLTVTSAQKNPTAFYLCASSNFNEQFFGPGTRLTVL.

The V gene is TRBV6-1, the J gene TRBJ2-5; 13 nucleotides align to TRBD2. The ends lost 5 bases at V and 1 base at J; junction bases unmatched: 7. This CDR3 has 17 amino acids. CDR1 is MNHNS and CDR2 is SASEGT in the germline V gene. The CDR3 protein is CASSPGLAGAFQETQYF. CDR3 coding DNA: TGTGCCAGCAGTCCCGGACTAGCGGGGGCCTTCCAAGAGACCCAGTACTTC.

The V call is TRBV6-1, the J call TRBJ2-3, with 8 bases lining up with TRBD2. After removal of 6 bases from V and 0 bases from J, the junction contained 11 bases not matched to a gene. CDR1 is MNHNS and CDR2 is SASEGT in the germline V gene. The CDR3 loop spans 17 amino acids. CDR3 amino acids: CASSPIAGLKSTDTQYF. The CDR3 DNA reads as TGTGCCAGCAGCCCGATAGCGGGACTAAAAAGCACAGATACGCAGTATTTT.

V and J are TRBV20-1 and TRBJ2-5; D ambiguous. The ends were cut back, 2 bases at V and 2 bases at J, with 12 bases in the middle. The CDR3 spans 14 residues. The germline V gene has CDR1 DFQATT and CDR2 SNEGSKA (reference sequence). The CDR3 nucleotides read TGCAGTGCTAGACAACCCCCGGCACAAGAGACCCAGTACTTC. Its translation is CSARQPPAQETQYF.

This clonotype is large in the sample. The CDR3 nucleotides are TGTGCCACCTCCAACGAGGGGGGGCGCGGCACTGAAGCTTTCTTT. Residues: CATSNEGGRGTEAFF. V is TRBV6-1 and J is TRBJ1-1, with D possibly matching TRBD1 (6 bases). Per germline, CDR1 MNHNS and CDR2 SASEGT. The CDR3 is 15 amino acids. Trimming removed 10 bases from V and 4 bases from J, with 22 bases in between.

A few counts support this clonotype. The gene calls are TRBV11-2 and TRBJ2-5; unclear D gene. Per the germline V gene, CDR1 is SGHAT and CDR2 is FQNNGV. Between the trimmed V and J ends, which lost 5 bases and 5 bases, there was a span of 12 bases. The CDR3 is made up of 13 amino acids. CDR3 region: CASSTGHKETQYF. The CDR3 DNA reads as TGTGCCAGCAGCACGGGCCACAAGGAGACCCAGTACTTC.

The chain joins TRBV7-9 to TRBJ2-3; D gene ambiguous. CDR1 and CDR2 (germline): SEHNR, FQNEAQ (reference sequence). V was shortened by 2 bases and J by 4 bases, with 4 bases between the two germline ends. The CDR3 runs 12 residues. CDR3 sequence reads: CASSLSSDTQYF. CDR3 nucleotides: TGTGCCAGCAGCTTAAGTTCAGATACGCAGTATTTT.

This clonotype came up a few times. The chain is built from TRBV5-1 and TRBJ2-3; D ambiguous. The germline V gene has CDR1 SGHRS and CDR2 YFSETQ. CDR3 length equals 12 residues. The ends were cut back, 0 bases at V and 5 bases at J, with 4 bases in the middle. The CDR3 DNA reads TGCGCCAGCAGCTTGGTGCTAGATACGCAGTATTTT. Protein product: CASSLVLDTQYF. The variable domain in full, completed from reference TRBV5-1 and TRBJ2-3, reads KAGVTQTPRYLIKTRGQQVTLSCSPISGHRSVSWYQQTPGQGLQFLFEYFSETQRNKGNFPGRFSGRQFSNSRSEMNVSTLELGDSALYLCASSLVLDTQYFGPGTRLTVL.

The chain joins TRBV18 to TRBJ2-3; D is uncertain. CDR1 is KGHSH, CDR2 LQKENI, per germline. Trimming left V 2 bases short and J 4 bases short, with 4 bases between. The CDR3 is made up of 12 amino acids. In nucleotides, the CDR3 is TGTGCCAGCTCACCAAAGTCAGATACGCAGTATTTT. Translated, it gives CASSPKSDTQYF.

This chain connects TRBV20-1 to TRBJ2-5, with D perhaps TRBD2 (5 bases). V was pared by 6 bases and J by 5 bases, with 16 bases between. Germline CDR1 and CDR2: DFQATT and SNEGSKA (reference sequence). The CDR3 length is 13 residues. The CDR3 DNA follows: TGCAGTGCAGACACCACAGAGCGGGAGACCCAGTACTTC. This translates into CSADTTERETQYF.

This clonotype was counted only a few times. The chain employs TRBV30 and TRBJ1-2; unclear D gene. V was cut by 0 bases and J by 6 bases, with 23 bases left in between. CDR1 is GTSNPN, CDR2 SVGIG, per germline (reference sequence). This CDR3 is built from 17 residues. In nucleotides, the CDR3 is TGTGCCTGGAGTGTCCTAGGAAGAGTTTCCCTAAGGCATGGCTACACCTTC. Its protein is CAWSVLGRVSLRHGYTF.

A word on this clonotype: Given a much more abundant clone one base away, this may be a read error. The chain employs TRBV20-1 and TRBJ1-5; a weak D match, TRBD1 (5 bases). Germline V lookup: CDR1 DFQATT, CDR2 SNEGSKA (reference sequence). This CDR3 is 13 amino acids long. DNA for the CDR3: TGCAGTGCTATAAGACAGAGCAATCGGCCCCAGCATTTT. This sequence encodes CSAIRQSNRPQHF.

The rearrangement joins TRBV2 to TRBJ2-2; 8 positions agree with TRBD1. This CDR3 comprises 15 residues. Per the germline V gene, CDR1 is SNHLY and CDR2 is FYNNEI. The V segment lost 6 bases and the J segment 6 bases; nucleotides outside the gene matches: 9. This CDR3 is CASRGQGESSGELFF. The DNA of the CDR3 is TGTGCCAGCAGAGGACAGGGTGAAAGTTCCGGGGAGCTGTTTTTT.

This chain links TRBV11-2 with TRBJ2-7, with 7 bases aligning to TRBD1. The CDR3 length is 15 residues. V dropped 4 bases and J dropped 2; count of bases not matched to a gene: 8. The V gene's germline CDR1 is SGHAT and CDR2 FQNNGV. The CDR3 sequence: CASSSYRGLAYEQYF. The CDR3, as DNA: TGTGCCAGCAGCTCATACAGGGGATTGGCCTACGAGCAGTACTTC.

This clonotype was counted a few times. The chain employs TRBV20-1 and TRBJ2-2; 11 bases align to TRBD2. Germline CDR1 and CDR2: DFQATT and SNEGSKA (reference sequence). J gave up 3 bases and V 0 bases, and 9 bases lay outside the gene matches. The CDR3 is 18 amino acids. CDR3 sequence (DNA): TGCAGTGCTAGAGATTTGGGTAGCGGGGGGGCCGACACCGGGGAGCTGTTTTTT. Translation: CSARDLGSGGADTGELFF.

This chain links TRBV28 with TRBJ2-1, with TRBD2 matching over 10 bases. This CDR3 spans 14 amino acids. Per germline, CDR1 MDHEN and CDR2 SYDVKM. V dropped 6 bases and J dropped 8; count of bases not matched to a gene: 7. In DNA, the CDR3 is TGTGCCAGCAGACGTAGCGGGGGGAGCGATGAGCAGTTCTTC. This encodes CASRRSGGSDEQFF.

This sequence joins TRBV19 and TRBJ2-6; tentatively, D is TRBD1 (6 bases). The germline CDR1 and CDR2 sequences are LNHDA and SQIVND (reference sequence). The V end lost 6 bases, the J end lost 0 bases, and 12 bases lay between the germline ends. This CDR3 is built from 16 residues. CDR3 protein: CASRLTGNSGANVLTF. CDR3 DNA: TGTGCCAGTAGACTGACAGGTAACTCTGGGGCCAACGTCCTGACTTTC.

This clonotype has only a few counts. The chain is built from TRBV12-3 or TRBV12-4 and TRBJ1-5, with 8 bases aligning to TRBD1. There are 13 residues in the CDR3. Trimming removed 3 bases from V and 7 bases from J; junction bases left unmatched: 2. The CDR3 reads CASSFDRGQPQHF. CDR3 in DNA: TGTGCCAGCAGTTTTGACAGGGGCCAGCCCCAGCATTTT.

The chain recombines TRBV19 with TRBJ1-3, with 8 bases aligning to TRBD1. CDR1 is LNHDA and CDR2 is SQIVND in the germline V gene (reference sequence). CDR3 length: 16 amino acids. With V trimmed by 3 bases and J by 4 bases, 8 bases remained unmatched. CDR3 protein: CASSMAQGARGNTIYF. The DNA for the CDR3 is TGTGCCAGTAGTATGGCTCAGGGGGCTAGAGGAAACACCATATATTTT.

The chain uses TRBV6-1 and TRBJ1-4, with TRBD1 matching over 8 bases. In germline, CDR1 is MNHNS, CDR2 SASEGT. V dropped 5 bases and J dropped 0; count of bases not matched to a gene: 8. CDR3 size: 17 residues. The CDR3 is CASSRTGLGATNEKLFF. CDR3 in DNA: TGTGCCAGCAGTAGGACAGGGTTGGGTGCAACTAATGAAAAACTGTTTTTT.

The rearrangement uses TRBV6-7 and TRBJ2-7; D perhaps matches TRBD1 (5 bases). TRBV6-7 falls under the ORF class, with uncertain function. V was pared by 6 bases and J by 0 bases, with 15 bases between. The CDR3 runs to 15 residues. CDR3 DNA sequence: TGTGCCAGCAGCCATCAGGTACAGGTCTCCTACGAGCAGTACTTC. Protein sequence: CASSHQVQVSYEQYF.

V usage is TRBV21-1 and J usage is TRBJ2-2; the DNA was not compared with TRBD1, the D call given in the table. TRBV21-1 is designated a pseudogene. The length of the CDR3 is 15 residues. Written as DNA, the CDR3 is TGTGCCAGCAGCAAAGTCTCAGGGTTCCCCGGGGAGCTGTTTTTT. Amino acid sequence: CASSKVSGFPGELFF.

This clonotype was found a few times. The gene calls are TRBV19 and TRBJ2-4; TRBD2 might be the D (6 bases). Germline V gene sequence: CDR1 LNHDA, CDR2 SQIVND (reference sequence). The CDR3 loop spans 15 amino acids. V lost 5 bases and J 5 bases, leaving 16 bases between the germline ends. CDR3 amino acids: CASSHRGLVQNIQYF. DNA for the CDR3: TGTGCCAGTAGTCATCGGGGGTTGGTCCAAAACATTCAGTACTTC.

This clonotype came up once. The rearrangement uses TRBV5-1 and TRBJ1-1; 10 bases line up with TRBD1. Germline V gene sequence: CDR1 SGHRS, CDR2 YFSETQ. Unmatched junction bases numbered 13, after V lost 7 bases and J lost 7 bases. This CDR3 has 15 residues. CDR3 in amino acids: CASALQPGQGLEAFF. The CDR3 DNA sequence: TGCGCCAGCGCCCTCCAACCGGGACAGGGGCTTGAAGCTTTCTTT.

This clonotype was picked up a small number of times. This sequence joins TRBV5-4 and TRBJ1-2, with D hard to call. The CDR3 is 14 amino acids. CDR1 SGHNT and CDR2 YYREEE come from the germline V gene (reference sequence). Trimming stripped 6 bases from V and 0 bases from J, with 12 bases between. CDR3 coding DNA: TGTGCCAGCACTAGTTGGGGTACTAACTATGGCTACACCTTC. It is translated as CASTSWGTNYGYTF.